The 18 T cell receptor beta chains below were found in one sample sequenced in a study of Graves' ophthalmopathy and Graves' hyperthyroidism. Amplification of the TCR beta CDR3 regions used RNA transcripts (as template). HTBI primers primed a first-round RT-PCR, and a second-round multiplex PCR followed. One entry per CDR3 protein, called by TCRdb with MiXCR from the multiplex PCR reads. Of roughly 380,000 distinct CDR3 sequences in the sample, 15% were seen once. Material: peripheral blood. The receptor source for this set is a woman aged 18-29 years with stable Graves' hyperthyroidism.

The rearrangement joins TRBV7-9 to TRBJ2-2, with D tentatively TRBD1 or TRBD2 (6 bases each). Germline CDR1 and CDR2: SEHNR and FQNEAQ (reference sequence). The CDR3 contains 15 residues. The V and J ends lost 4 bases and 1 base respectively, with 10 bases between them. The DNA for the CDR3 is TGTGCCAGCAGCTCAGGGGACTGGAACACCGGGGAGCTGTTTTTT. It yields the protein CASSSGDWNTGELFF.

This clonotype was found many times. The chain has TRBV6-5 and TRBJ1-3; 9 nucleotides align to TRBD1. Germline-derived CDR1 and CDR2 are MNHEY and SVGAGI. V shed 4 bases, J shed 4 bases, and the junction held 5 bases outside the gene matches. The CDR3 is 15 amino acids. The CDR3 DNA follows: TGTGCCAGCAGTTTCACAGGGGGCCTCGGAAACACCATATATTTT. Translation gives CASSFTGGLGNTIYF.

The genes are TRBV20-1 and TRBJ2-5; 9 bases match TRBD2. Germline V lookup: CDR1 DFQATT, CDR2 SNEGSKA (reference sequence). The CDR3 contains 16 residues. Trimming cost V 1 base and J 4 bases; bases outside gene matches: 10. CDR3 DNA: TGCAGTGCTAGAGTTCCCGCGGGAGCGGGAGGAGAGACCCAGTACTTC. This sequence encodes CSARVPAGAGGETQYF.

This clonotype was observed at least ten times. Relative to the germline gene, one junction end is altered; a read error may explain this. The V call is TRBV20-1, the J call TRBJ1-2, with D maybe TRBD1 (5 bases). This CDR3 comprises 14 residues. Germline CDR1 DFQATT, CDR2 SNEGSKA (reference sequence). The CDR3 DNA follows: TGCAGTGCGGGGGGGGTTCCCACTAATTATGGCTACACCTTC. Translating gives CSAGGVPTNYGYTF.

This clonotype was seen a single time. The chain uses TRBV20-1 and TRBJ2-7; 8 positions match TRBD1. CDR3 length: 14 amino acids. CDR1 and CDR2 (germline): DFQATT, SNEGSKA (reference sequence). The ends lost 1 base at V and 5 bases at J; junction bases unmatched: 7. CDR3 coding DNA: TGCAGTGCTAGAGCCAGGGGGCGCGGAAACGAGCAGTACTTC. Its protein is CSARARGRGNEQYF.

This chain joins TRBV30 and TRBJ1-5; the D gene is possibly TRBD1 (5 bases). V dropped 1 base and J dropped 1 base, with 8 bases sitting between them. Germline assignment: CDR1 GTSNPN and CDR2 SVGIG (reference sequence). The CDR3 consists of 14 residues. CDR3 amino acids: CAWSGQRSNQPQHF. The DNA for the CDR3 is TGTGCCTGGAGTGGACAGAGAAGCAATCAGCCCCAGCATTTT.

In this sample, this clonotype turned up a few times. V is TRBV6-1 and J is TRBJ1-5; no clear D. CDR3 length equals 14 residues. CDR1 MNHNS and CDR2 SASEGT come from the germline V gene. V was pared by 1 base and J by 4 bases, with 8 bases between. Here the CDR3 DNA reads TGTGCCAGCAGTGAAGATCCAGAGAATCAGCCCCAGCATTTT. It yields the protein CASSEDPENQPQHF.

CDR3 bases: TGTGCCATCAGTGATGCTAGGGGGGCCGAGCAGTACTTC. Its protein is CAISDARGAEQYF. The genes are TRBV10-3 and TRBJ2-7, with D perhaps matching TRBD1 or TRBD2 (6 bases each). The CDR3 has 13 amino acids. The germline V gene has CDR1 ENHRY and CDR2 SYGVKD. Trimming removed 3 bases at V and 6 bases at J, with 12 bases between.

This clonotype appeared many times. The rearrangement uses TRBV20-1 and TRBJ2-5; maybe TRBD2 (7 bases). Trimming cost V 7 bases and J 4 bases, with 16 bases left between them. Per germline, CDR1 DFQATT and CDR2 SNEGSKA (reference sequence). This CDR3 is 13 amino acids long. The CDR3, as DNA: TGCAGTGGCAGTCGGGGGGCCAGAGAGACCCAGTACTTC. Translation gives CSGSRGARETQYF.

This clonotype was seen at least ten times. The chain is built from TRBV6-1 and TRBJ1-6; a weak D match, TRBD1 (5 bases). This CDR3 contains 14 residues. CDR1 MNHNS and CDR2 SASEGT come from the germline V gene. Between the trimmed V and J ends, which lost 5 bases and 6 bases, there was a span of 11 bases. Here the CDR3 DNA reads TGTGCCAGCAGTCCCGACAGCGCTAATTCACCCCTCCACTTT. It yields the protein CASSPDSANSPLHF.

This clonotype was counted a few times. The J gene is TRBJ2-7, the V gene TRBV6-1, with 9 bases lining up with TRBD1. Per the germline V gene, CDR1 is MNHNS and CDR2 is SASEGT. Trimming at V came to 5 bases and at J to 4 bases, leaving 9 bases not matched to a gene. The CDR3 loop spans 15 amino acids. The DNA for the CDR3 is TGTGCCAGCAGTACCCGGACAGGGGTAGGGTACGAGCAGTACTTC. This sequence encodes CASSTRTGVGYEQYF.

This clonotype was seen repeatedly, ten times or more. The V and J genes are TRBV11-2 and TRBJ2-4; the match to TRBD1 covers 8 bases. In germline, CDR1 is SGHAT, CDR2 FQNNGV. This CDR3 comprises 16 residues. The V and J ends lost 5 bases and 6 bases, in that order; junction bases with no gene match: 12. The chain's CDR3 is CASSPGQGWPSNIQYF. The CDR3 DNA sequence: TGTGCCAGCAGCCCAGGACAGGGCTGGCCATCAAACATTCAGTACTTC.

The chain joins TRBV7-3 to TRBJ2-2; 8 bases agree with TRBD2. CDR3 length equals 13 residues. The V gene end was trimmed by 6 bases and the J gene end by 6 bases; junction bases not matched to a gene: 3. Germline V CDR1 and CDR2: SGHTA, FQGTGA. Here the CDR3 reads CASRFGGAGELFF. In DNA form, the CDR3 reads TGTGCCAGCAGATTCGGGGGGGCCGGGGAGCTGTTTTTT.

This clonotype came up many times. The chain employs TRBV6-5 and TRBJ1-5, with D uncertain. The CDR3 is 13 amino acids. Looked up from germline, CDR1 is MNHEY and CDR2 is SVGAGI. Trimming left V 6 bases short and J 4 bases short, with 10 bases between. CDR3 sequence (DNA): TGTGCCAGCAGGGCAATTGGAAATCAGCCCCAGCATTTT. The encoded protein is CASRAIGNQPQHF.

This chain uses TRBV5-1 with TRBJ2-1; 10 nucleotides line up with TRBD2. V shed 4 bases, J shed 4 bases, and the junction held 11 bases outside the gene matches. The CDR3 contains 17 residues. In germline, CDR1 is SGHRS, CDR2 YFSETQ. The CDR3 region has the DNA TGCGCCAGCAGCCGTGGGGCTAGCGGGGGCCCTTACAATGAGCAGTTCTTC. Translating it yields CASSRGASGGPYNEQFF.

At least ten counts were recorded for this clonotype. The chain combines TRBV12-3 or TRBV12-4 with TRBJ1-2; TRBD1 might be the D (5 bases). Trimming took off 3 bases at V and 8 bases at J, with 13 bases between the two ends. CDR3 size: 13 residues. In nucleotides, the CDR3 is TGTGCCAGCAGTTTCGCGGGGGGGACCGGCTACACCTTC. Protein sequence: CASSFAGGTGYTF.

This clonotype was observed at least ten times. The V gene is TRBV7-9, the J gene TRBJ1-5; no firm D call. The germline V gene encodes CDR1 SEHNR and CDR2 FQNEAQ (reference sequence). Deletions cut 7 bases from V and 5 bases from J, with 6 bases between. CDR3 length equals 11 residues. The CDR3 DNA sequence: TGTGCCAGCACCGAACATCAGCCCCAGCATTTT. This sequence encodes CASTEHQPQHF. Full variable domain (missing parts from reference TRBV7-9 and TRBJ1-5): DTGVSQNPRHKITKRGQNVTFRCDPISEHNRLYWYRQTLGQGPEFLTYFQNEAQLEKSRLLSDRFSAERPKGSFSTLEIQRTEQGDSAMYLCASTEHQPQHFGDGTRLSIL.

This clonotype was observed at least ten times. The gene calls are TRBV12-3 or TRBV12-4 and TRBJ1-2; 8 bases are shared with TRBD1. Trimming took 10 bases from V and 7 from J; bases not matched to a gene: 14. This CDR3 is 14 amino acids long. The CDR3 sequence is CATLQYDRGLGYTF. The CDR3 DNA reads as TGTGCCACCCTACAGTATGACAGGGGACTTGGCTACACCTTC.